This T cell receptor (beta chain) came from a study of CD8 T cells in ankylosing spondylitis. Whole-study findings and limits: Previously reported in reactive arthritis synovial fluid and blood were some of the motif variants. Researchers reportedly found disease-linked clones significantly enriched in matched ankylosing spondylitis synovial fluid.

Via MiXCR, TCRdb re-called the 5' RACE reads, giving one row per CDR3 protein. Of 150,000 or so distinct CDR3 sequences in the sample, 9.8% were seen once. There are 13 residues in the CDR3. Germline-derived CDR1 and CDR2 are DFQATT and SNEGSKA (reference sequence). This clonotype was counted at least ten times. Its antigen remains unidentified. The sample was blood, either unsorted or a sorted T cell fraction (not recorded which). V and J are TRBV20-1 and TRBJ2-1, with TRBD2 as a possible D gene (7 bases). This clonotype was sampled from a female donor with ankylosing spondylitis or in good health (not recorded which). The CDR3 protein is CGLEGEGNNEQFF. DNA of the CDR3: TGCGGCCTCGAGGGGGAGGGAAACAATGAGCAGTTCTTC.